This T cell receptor (beta chain) came from a study of neurological immune-mediated disorders. 5'RACE employing 10-nucleotide random UMIs yielded the cDNA. TCRdb independently ran MiXCR on the 5' RACE reads; one entry per CDR3 protein. The table includes under 60,000 distinct CDR3 sequences, about 25% detected once. Whole-study results and caveats: TCR-beta repertoires seemed private in all groups, with no expanded CDR3 amino acid sequences shared. The most TCR clonal expansion was seen in HTLV-1-associated myelopathy, and the least was seen in multiple sclerosis, which fell below healthy controls.

Stored at -80 C, 2 million PBMCs were the source of the unsorted libraries. A word on this clonotype: Its specificity is not known.

Germline CDR1 MDHEN, CDR2 SYDVKM. The germline V and J ends were trimmed by 9 bases and 4 bases, with 12 bases remaining between them. CDR3 size: 12 residues. The chain has TRBV28 and TRBJ1-1; the D is unclear. The sequence came from a woman in her 70s in good health. What was sequenced was PBMCs. This CDR3 reads CASSVSSTEAFF. CDR3 bases: TGTGCCAGTTCGGTTTCGAGCACTGAAGCTTTCTTT.